This T cell receptor beta chain appears in the sequencing data of a study of cytomegalovirus exposure and HLA in healthy donors. V was clipped by 4 bases and J by 5 bases; unmatched bases: 8. Germline CDR1 SGDLS, CDR2 YYNGEE. CDR3 length: 15 amino acids. The PCR was carried out with 60 Vbeta primers and 13 Jbeta primers. The table came from immunoSEQ multiplex PCR; TCRdb's copy has only in-frame clones and leaves some out. Among around 25,000 clones, 75% to 80% were seen once, and the ten largest hold approximately 4.9%. V usage is TRBV9 and J usage is TRBJ2-2; the match to TRBD2 covers 7 bases. The receptor was isolated from a male donor in good health and CMV-seronegative. The sequenced sample consisted of PBMCs. The CDR3 is CASSPLVGGTGELFF. CDR3 nucleotides: TGTGCCAGCAGCCCTTTAGTGGGGGGGACCGGGGAGCTGTTTTTT.